The table lists the clone carrying this T cell receptor beta chain with a count of one. Its antigen is not known. These data come from a study of PD-1 blockade in classical Hodgkin lymphoma. Germline assignment: CDR1 MRHNA and CDR2 SNTAGT. The CDR3 contains 13 residues. J lost 5 bases, V lost 10 bases, and 9 bases had no gene match. Each and every patient relapsed after autologous stem cell transplantation, and patients got differing brentuximab vedotin exposure. Study-wide points: Newly diagnosed patients reportedly trailed healthy donors in baseline TCR diversity.

Using immunoSEQ multiplex PCR, the repertoire was profiled, and TCRdb retains in-frame clones only, with some absent. The sample has approximately 27,000 clones, approximately 90% seen once; the top ten hold roughly 2.6%. The chain uses TRBV6-4 and TRBJ2-5; 8 bases agree with TRBD1. This clonotype was sampled from a human donor with classical Hodgkin lymphoma. The specimen comprised peripheral blood mononuclear cells (PBMCs), sampled at baseline. The CDR3 loop is CANYGTGGETQYF. In DNA form, the CDR3 reads TGTGCCAATTACGGGACAGGCGGGGAGACCCAGTACTTC.